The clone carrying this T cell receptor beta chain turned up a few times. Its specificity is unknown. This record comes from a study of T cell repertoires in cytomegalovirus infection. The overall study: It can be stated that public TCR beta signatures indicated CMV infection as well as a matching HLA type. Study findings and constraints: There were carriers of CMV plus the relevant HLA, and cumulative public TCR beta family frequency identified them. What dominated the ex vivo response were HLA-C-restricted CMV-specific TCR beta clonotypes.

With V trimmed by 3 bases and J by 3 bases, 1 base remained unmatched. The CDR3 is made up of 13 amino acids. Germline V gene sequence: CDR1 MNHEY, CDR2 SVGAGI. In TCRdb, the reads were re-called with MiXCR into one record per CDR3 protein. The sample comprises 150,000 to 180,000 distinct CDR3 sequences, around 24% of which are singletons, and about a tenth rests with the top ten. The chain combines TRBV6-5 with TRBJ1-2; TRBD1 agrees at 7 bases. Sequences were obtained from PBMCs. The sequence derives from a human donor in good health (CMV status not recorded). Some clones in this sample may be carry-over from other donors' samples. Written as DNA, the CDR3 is TGTGCCAGCAGTTATGGACAGGACTATGGCTACACCTTC. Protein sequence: CASSYGQDYGYTF.